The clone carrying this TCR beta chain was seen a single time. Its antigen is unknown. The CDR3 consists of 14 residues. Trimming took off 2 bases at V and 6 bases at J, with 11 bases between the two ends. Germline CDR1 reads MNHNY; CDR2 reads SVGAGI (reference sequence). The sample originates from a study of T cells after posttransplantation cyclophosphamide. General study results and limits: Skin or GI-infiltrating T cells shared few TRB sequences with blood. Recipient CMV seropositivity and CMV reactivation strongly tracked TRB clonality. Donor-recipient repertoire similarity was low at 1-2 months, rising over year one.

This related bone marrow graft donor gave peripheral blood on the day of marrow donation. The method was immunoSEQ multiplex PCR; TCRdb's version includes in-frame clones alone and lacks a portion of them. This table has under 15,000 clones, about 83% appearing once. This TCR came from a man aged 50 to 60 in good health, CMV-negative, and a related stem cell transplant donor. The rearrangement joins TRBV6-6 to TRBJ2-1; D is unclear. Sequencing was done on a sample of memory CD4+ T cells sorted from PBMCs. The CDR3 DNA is TGTGCCAGCAGTTACCGTCAGCGTGGCAATGAGCAGTTCTTC. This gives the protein CASSYRQRGNEQFF.